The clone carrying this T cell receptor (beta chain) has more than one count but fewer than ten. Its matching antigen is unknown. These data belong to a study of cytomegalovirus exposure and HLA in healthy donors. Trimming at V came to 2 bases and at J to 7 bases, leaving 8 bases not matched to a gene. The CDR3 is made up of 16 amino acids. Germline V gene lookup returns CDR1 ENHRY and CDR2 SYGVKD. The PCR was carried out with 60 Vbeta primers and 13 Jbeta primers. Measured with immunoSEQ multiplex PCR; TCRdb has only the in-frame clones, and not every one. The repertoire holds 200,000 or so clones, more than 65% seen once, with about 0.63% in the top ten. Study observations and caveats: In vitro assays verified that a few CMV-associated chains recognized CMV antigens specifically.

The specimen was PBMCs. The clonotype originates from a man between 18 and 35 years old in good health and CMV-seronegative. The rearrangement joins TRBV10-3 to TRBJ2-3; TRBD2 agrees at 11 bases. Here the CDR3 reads CAISEGVSSGRNTQYF. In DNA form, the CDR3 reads TGTGCCATCAGTGAGGGGGTGTCTAGCGGGAGGAATACGCAGTATTTT.